The rows below give T cell receptor beta chains drawn from one sample of a study of blood T cells in healthy people across ages. Using its own MiXCR run on the 5' RACE reads, TCRdb lists one record per CDR3 protein. The sample carries 1.5 million to 2 million distinct CDR3 sequences, about 28% recorded once. The sample consisted of blood. Receptors were obtained from a woman in her twenties or thirties in good health. The CDR3 runs from the conserved cysteine through the conserved F or W. D genes are given only for firm matches. Part of the rows lack a size; the others show once, few, many or a class for expanded clones.

j_call v_call clone_size d_call cdr3_nt cdr3_aa
TRBJ2-7 TRBV3-1 many NA TGTGCCAGCAGCCCCCGGCGGCTCCACGAGCAGTACTTC CASSPRRLHEQYF
TRBJ2-1 TRBV5-6 NA TRBD1 TGTGCCAGCAGGTACTTTACACGGACAGGGGTACATGAGCAGTTCTTC CASRYFTRTGVHEQFF
TRBJ2-4 TRBV20-1 NA TRBD1 TGCAGTGCTAGAGAAACAGGGGATAGCATTCAGTACTTC CSARETGDSIQYF
TRBJ2-2 TRBV2 NA NA TGTGCCAGCAGTATACGGACGAACACCGGGGAGCTGTTTTTT CASSIRTNTGELFF
TRBJ1-4 TRBV29-1 NA NA TGCAGCGGGTCAGCTATTAATGAAAAACTGTTTTTT CSGSAINEKLFF
TRBJ1-1 TRBV12-3/TRBV12-4 NA TRBD1 TGTGCCAGCAATTACAGGGGAAGCACTGAAGCTTTCTTT CASNYRGSTEAFF
TRBJ2-2 TRBV4-3 NA TRBD1 TGCGCCAGCAGCCCGGACAGGGGGCAGACCGGGGAGCTGTTTTTT CASSPDRGQTGELFF
TRBJ2-7 TRBV29-1 NA NA TGCAGCGGGGAGATGGGGGGCCCCTCCTACGAGCAGTACTTC CSGEMGGPSYEQYF
TRBJ2-1 TRBV5-4 few NA TGTGCCAGCAGCTCAGAGAGTTCCCCTATCTACAATGAGCAGTTCTTC CASSSESSPIYNEQFF
TRBJ1-2 TRBV12-3/TRBV12-4 NA NA TGTGCCAGCAGTTTGCGGGGGGCTGGGGCTAACTATGGCTACACCTTC CASSLRGAGANYGYTF
TRBJ2-7 TRBV29-1 NA TRBD1 TGCAGCGTTCTGGGACAGGGGGCGCGGACCATCTACGAGCAGTACTTC CSVLGQGARTIYEQYF
TRBJ2-7 TRBV7-2 NA NA TGTGCCAGCAGCTTAGGCGGCCTAAGGGGCCCCTACGAGCAGTACTTC CASSLGGLRGPYEQYF
TRBJ2-2 TRBV12-3/TRBV12-4 NA TRBD1 TGTGCCAGCAGTTTCCGACAGGGTTCCGGGGAGCTGTTTTTT CASSFRQGSGELFF
TRBJ1-5 TRBV12-3/TRBV12-4 NA NA TGTGCCAGCAGATGGCTAGATCAGCCCCAGCATTTT CASRWLDQPQHF
TRBJ1-5 TRBV11-2 NA NA TGTGCCAGCAGCAACGGCAGGGCGCGAGGACAGCCCCAGCATTTT CASSNGRARGQPQHF
TRBJ2-5 TRBV20-1 many NA TGCAGTGCTAGAGACGGGGCCCAAGAGACCCAGTACTTC CSARDGAQETQYF
TRBJ2-1 TRBV12-3/TRBV12-4 NA TRBD2 TGTGTCAGCAGCCTTAGCGGGAGGAACAATGAGCAGTTCTTC CVSSLSGRNNEQFF
TRBJ1-1 TRBV7-2 NA NA TGTGCCAGCAGAATCGATGGGAGGAGTTCTGAAGCTTTCTTT CASRIDGRSSEAFF
TRBJ2-7 TRBV5-1 many NA TGCGCCAGCAAGGGGGGAGGCTCCTACGAGCAGTACTTC CASKGGGSYEQYF
TRBJ2-5 TRBV20-1 many TRBD2 TGCAGTGCCAAGCGGGAGGGAGAGACCCAGTACTTC CSAKREGETQYF
TRBJ2-5 TRBV2 many NA TGTGCCAGCAGTGCCCTTCACGAGACCCAGTACTTC CASSALHETQYF
TRBJ2-7 TRBV7-2 NA NA TGTGCCAGCAGCTTACAGTCCGGGACCTACGAGCAGTACTTC CASSLQSGTYEQYF
TRBJ1-5 TRBV6-6 few NA TGTGCCAGCGGATCACCGGTGGGGCAGAATCAGCCCCAGCATTTT CASGSPVGQNQPQHF
TRBJ2-1 TRBV18 once NA NA CASSQFGQGSDNEQFF
TRBJ1-1 TRBV12-3/TRBV12-4 many TRBD1 TGTGCCAGCAGTCGGACAGGTGAAGCTTTCTTT CASSRTGEAFF
TRBJ2-1 TRBV5-1 few NA TGCGCCAGCAGCGTTGACGAAGGGCAGTTCTTC CASSVDEGQFF
TRBJ2-2 TRBV5-1 NA NA TGCGCCAGCAGCTTGACAGTGTCCGGGGAGCTGTTTTTT CASSLTVSGELFF
TRBJ2-5 TRBV5-1 many NA TGCGCCAGCAGCTTGTGGGGGAACGGGGAAGAGACCCAGTACTTC CASSLWGNGEETQYF
TRBJ1-3 TRBV7-2 once NA TGTGCCAGCAGCGCCGACCGGGCCGGAAACACCATATATTTT CASSADRAGNTIYF
TRBJ1-2 TRBV10-3 few NA TGTGCCATCAGTGATGGACAGTCATACGAGGGGTATGGCCACACCTTC CAISDGQSYEGYGHTF
TRBJ2-5 TRBV5-5 many TRBD1 TGTGCCAGCAGCATCATACAGGGGGGAGCAGGAGAGACCCAGTACTTC CASSIIQGGAGETQYF
TRBJ2-1 TRBV20-1 few TRBD2 TGCAGTGCTAGCAGGACTAGCGGAGCCTACAATGAGCAGTTCTTC CSASRTSGAYNEQFF
TRBJ1-2 TRBV5-1 many NA TGCGCCAGCAGCACCGGAGTTAACTATGGCTACACCTTC CASSTGVNYGYTF
TRBJ1-5 TRBV10-3 NA NA TGTGCCATCAGTGACTTCGAAAATCAGCCCCAGCATTTT CAISDFENQPQHF